Listed below are T cell receptor beta chains from one sample, sequenced in a study of blood T cells in healthy people across ages. One entry per CDR3 protein results from TCRdb running MiXCR on the 5' RACE reads. This table has about 1.1 million distinct CDR3 sequences, around two fifths appearing once. Sequenced input: blood. The receptors derive from a man aged 18 to 30 in good health. Each CDR3 is given with its conserved first and last residue. A D gene is named only where the DNA matches it firmly. Not all rows give a size; the values are once, few, many and, for expanded clones, a class.

TRBV6-2/TRBV6-3,TRBJ2-1,.,.,CASSPYHPGDEQFF,TGTGCCAGCAGTCCCTATCATCCTGGTGATGAGCAGTTCTTC
TRBV12-3/TRBV12-4,TRBJ2-5,few,.,CASNLGLENQETQYF,TGTGCCAGCAATCTGGGACTGGAGAACCAAGAGACCCAGTACTTC
TRBV27,TRBJ1-2,.,.,CASSLGSSSGGYTF,TGTGCCAGCAGTTTAGGCTCTTCTTCGGGTGGCTACACCTTC
TRBV12-3/TRBV12-4,TRBJ2-1,.,.,CASNLHNEQFF,TGTGCCAGCAACCTCCACAATGAGCAGTTCTTC
TRBV20-1,TRBJ2-3,.,TRBD1,CSARNWDRGGADTQYF,TGCAGTGCTAGAAATTGGGACAGGGGAGGGGCAGATACGCAGTATTTT
TRBV6-2/TRBV6-3,TRBJ1-1,.,TRBD1,CASSYSGTGYGTEAFF,TGTGCCAGCAGTTACTCCGGGACAGGGTACGGGACTGAAGCTTTCTTT
TRBV20-1,TRBJ1-5,.,.,CSARPPTQPQHF,TGCAGTGCTAGGCCCCCCACTCAGCCCCAGCATTTT
TRBV12-5,TRBJ2-5,few,.,CASGLVRRGQETQYF,TGTGCTAGTGGTTTGGTACGCAGGGGTCAAGAGACCCAGTACTTC
TRBV20-1,TRBJ2-7,.,TRBD2,CSARAQGTSLDSYEQYF,TGCAGTGCTAGAGCCCAGGGGACTAGCCTAGATTCCTACGAGCAGTACTTC
TRBV27,TRBJ2-1,many,.,CASSSGSSYNEQFF,TGTGCCAGCAGTTCGGGTAGCTCCTACAATGAGCAGTTCTTC
TRBV7-2,TRBJ1-2,many,.,CASSFPVNYGYTF,TGTGCCAGCAGCTTTCCAGTTAACTATGGCTACACCTTC
TRBV7-2,TRBJ1-2,.,.,CASSLVGEDGYTF,TGTGCCAGCAGCTTAGTAGGGGAGGATGGCTACACCTTC
TRBV10-3,TRBJ2-2,.,.,CASRATGDANTGELFF,TGTGCCAGCAGAGCGACAGGAGACGCGAACACCGGGGAGCTGTTTTTT
TRBV7-9,TRBJ1-5,.,.,CASSFSTRDSNQPQHF,TGTGCCAGCAGCTTCTCAACTAGGGATAGCAATCAGCCCCAGCATTTT
TRBV20-1,TRBJ2-2,.,.,CSARGAGYNTGELFF,TGCAGTGCTAGAGGGGCGGGGTATAACACCGGGGAGCTGTTTTTT
TRBV4-2,TRBJ2-3,.,TRBD2,CASSQEIAGVPVTDTQYF,TGTGCCAGCAGCCAGGAAATAGCGGGGGTCCCGGTCACAGATACGCAGTATTTT
TRBV4-3,TRBJ1-5,.,.,CASSQDFAAASSNQPQHF,TGCGCCAGCAGCCAAGATTTCGCGGCGGCCAGCAGCAATCAGCCCCAGCATTTT
TRBV29-1,TRBJ2-1,once,.,CSVELPGHGIYNEQFF,TGCAGCGTGGAACTCCCGGGACATGGGATTTACAATGAGCAGTTCTTC
TRBV7-9,TRBJ2-1,few,TRBD1,CASSSSDRGHEQFF,TGTGCCAGCAGCTCCTCTGACAGGGGGCATGAGCAGTTCTTC
TRBV5-1,TRBJ1-1,.,.,CASRDVLGSYQTEAFF,TGCGCCAGCAGGGACGTTCTGGGGAGTTACCAAACTGAAGCTTTCTTT
TRBV12-3/TRBV12-4,TRBJ2-7,few,TRBD1,CASTASDRAYEQYF,TGTGCCAGCACCGCTTCAGACAGGGCCTACGAGCAGTACTTC
TRBV7-2,TRBJ1-1,.,.,CASSLAPRGGTEAFF,TGTGCCAGCAGCTTAGCCCCACGGGGAGGCACTGAAGCTTTCTTT
TRBV21-1,TRBJ1-2,.,.,CASSKARGTGYGYTF,TGTGCCAGCAGCAAAGCTCGTGGGACAGGGTATGGCTACACCTTC
TRBV9,TRBJ2-3,.,.,CASSVPAAADTQYF,TGTGCCAGCAGCGTACCGGCAGCGGCAGATACGCAGTATTTT
TRBV5-1,TRBJ1-6,.,TRBD1,CASTEAQGAGSPLHF,TGCGCCAGCACCGAGGCACAGGGGGCTGGTTCACCCCTCCACTTT
TRBV12-3/TRBV12-4,TRBJ2-7,few,.,CASRPTGIKYEQYF,TGTGCCAGTCGACCAACAGGGATTAAGTACGAGCAGTACTTC
TRBV5-1,TRBJ1-2,few,.,CASTGQGKGGYTF,TGCGCCAGCACCGGGCAGGGAAAGGGTGGCTACACCTTC
TRBV27,TRBJ1-5,once,TRBD1,CASASGGLSNQPQHF,TGTGCCAGCGCGTCAGGGGGCCTGAGCAATCAGCCCCAGCATTTT